Below, one TCR beta chain is given with its context. This entry is derived from a study of shared clonotypes between healthy human individuals. Looked up from germline, CDR1 is SGHNT and CDR2 is YYREEE (reference sequence). V was trimmed by 4 bases and J by 4 bases, leaving 21 bases between them. The CDR3 has 17 amino acids. Assay used: immunoSEQ multiplex PCR; TCRdb lists only in-frame clones, some missing. The repertoire holds roughly 530,000 clones, about 95% seen once, with 0.06% in the top ten. The J gene is TRBJ2-4, the V gene TRBV5-4; D is perhaps TRBD1 (5 bases). Sequencing was performed on naive CD4+ T cells sorted from blood. Subset noted: CD45RA+ positively selected. The receptor was isolated from a young woman in good health. The CDR3: CASSPDLGRTKKNIQYF. DNA of the CDR3: TGTGCCAGCAGCCCGGATTTGGGGCGAACGAAAAAAAACATTCAGTACTTC.